This T cell receptor beta chain was identified during a study of cytomegalovirus exposure and HLA in healthy donors. In the PCR, 60 Vbeta and 13 Jbeta primers were used. Assay: immunoSEQ multiplex PCR; the TCRdb copy retains only in-frame clones and omits some. This sample carries under 130,000 clones, around three quarters of them seen once, and the ten largest clones take around a tenth. Specimen: PBMCs. This TCR came from a woman under 30 in good health and CMV-seropositive.

The chain's CDR3 is CAWGLAGATDTQYF. The CDR3 DNA follows: TGTGCCTGGGGACTAGCGGGAGCCACAGATACGCAGTATTTT. The chain recombines TRBV30 with TRBJ2-3; 13 bases are a match to TRBD2. The CDR3 runs to 14 residues. The germline V gene encodes CDR1 GTSNPN and CDR2 SVGIG (reference sequence). V lost 5 bases and J lost 2; bases outside the gene matches: 1.